Below, one TCR beta chain is given with its context. Other DNA sequences in the same sample also yield this CDR3. The authors divided CD4+ cells into CD45RA+ naive and CD45RA-negative memory subsets. These data are taken from a study of shared clonotypes between healthy human individuals. As for the study in general: In total, the donors were two women and a few men aged 18 to 49.

TCRdb keeps only in-frame clones here, not all; method: immunoSEQ multiplex PCR. The table has fewer than 2.5 million clones, 90% to 95% seen once. The source material was naive CD4+ T cells from PBMCs. The subset is: CD45RA+ positively selected. The clonotype was recovered from a man aged 18 to 30 in good health. Some clones in this sample may be carry-over from other donors' samples.

The CDR3 is CASSGKQGNTEAFF. CDR3 bases: TGCGCCAGCAGCGGGAAACAGGGTAATACTGAAGCTTTCTTT. The chain is built from TRBV5-1 and TRBJ1-1; D may be TRBD1 (6 bases). V lost 4 bases and J 5 bases, leaving 15 bases between the germline ends. This CDR3 spans 14 amino acids. Germline V lookup: CDR1 SGHRS, CDR2 YFSETQ.